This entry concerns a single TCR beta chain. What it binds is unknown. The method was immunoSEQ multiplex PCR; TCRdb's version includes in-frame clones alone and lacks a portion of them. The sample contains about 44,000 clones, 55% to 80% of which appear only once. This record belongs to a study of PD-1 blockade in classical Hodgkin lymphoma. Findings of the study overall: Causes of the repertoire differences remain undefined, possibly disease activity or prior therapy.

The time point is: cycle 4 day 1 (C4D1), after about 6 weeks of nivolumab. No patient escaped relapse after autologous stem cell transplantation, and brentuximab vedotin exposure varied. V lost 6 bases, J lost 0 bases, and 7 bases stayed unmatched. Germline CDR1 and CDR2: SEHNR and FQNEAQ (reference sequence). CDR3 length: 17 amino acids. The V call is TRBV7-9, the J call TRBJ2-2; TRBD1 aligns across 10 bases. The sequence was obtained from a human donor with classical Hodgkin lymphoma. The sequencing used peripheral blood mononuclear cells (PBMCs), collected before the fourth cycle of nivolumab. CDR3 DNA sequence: TGTGCCAGCAGGACGGAGGACAGGGGGACGAACACCGGGGAGCTGTTTTTT. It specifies CASRTEDRGTNTGELFF.